The clone carrying this T cell receptor (beta chain) was seen repeatedly, ten times or more. Antigen specificity is unknown. Individual cDNA molecules each received unique molecular identifiers attached to them. MiXCR was run by TCRdb on the 5' RACE reads, yielding one entry per CDR3 protein. The table has some 18,000 distinct CDR3 sequences, approximately 5.6% seen once. The sample is drawn from a study of early T cells in non-severe SARS-CoV-2 infection. Study context: Whole-blood bulk RNA, unsorted, was sequenced, and chains were unpaired. Whole-study findings and limits: Sequences matched to VDJdb favored anti-spike CD8 responses, while private and CD4 specificities were missed.

CDR3 size: 18 residues. With 5 bases removed from V and 7 bases from J, the gap between germline ends came to 29 bases. Germline CDR1 is MNHEY and CDR2 is SVGAGI. Material: whole blood. The source is an adult who was a healthcare worker with PCR-confirmed SARS-CoV-2 infection or an uninfected control (not recorded which). The chain links TRBV6-5 to TRBJ2-5; possible D gene TRBD2, 5 bases. CDR3 loop: CASSTLIGGPGPLRTQYF. The CDR3 DNA is TGTGCCAGCAGTACCCTTATAGGCGGGCCAGGCCCTCTTCGGACCCAGTACTTC.